This TCR beta chain emerged from a study of T cells in Graves' hyperthyroidism and ophthalmopathy. Germline CDR1 reads SQVTM; CDR2 reads ANQGSEA. J lost 6 bases, V lost 4 bases, and 8 bases had no gene match. The CDR3 contains 15 residues. Whole-study findings and limits: Ophthalmopathy was distinguished from stable hyperthyroidism by 13 V-J signatures.

This clonotype showed up many times. Its antigen is currently unknown. Amplification yielded TCR beta CDR3 regions, with RNA transcripts as the source. An initial round of RT-PCR targeting the TCR CDR3 relied on the HTBI primer set. A single record per CDR3 protein comes from TCRdb applying MiXCR to the multiplex PCR reads. The table records hundreds of thousands of distinct CDR3 sequences, around an eighth of them present only once. Sequencing used blood. The chain recombines TRBV29-1 with TRBJ1-6; 8 positions match TRBD1. This sequence was found in a man in his fifties with Graves' ophthalmopathy. In DNA, the CDR3 is TGCAGCGTTGCCTTGACAGGGGCGAGTAATTCACCCCTCCACTTT. This codes for CSVALTGASNSPLHF.